Listed below are T cell receptor beta chains from one sample, sequenced in a study of CD8+ T cells in alopecia areata. Clones were read by immunoSEQ multiplex PCR, and TCRdb kept only the in-frame ones, dropping some. The table lists about 190,000 clones, more than 55% of them singletons. The sequences come from CD4+ T cells sorted from blood, collected at week 4, from a patient treated with tofacitinib. Receptor source: a human donor with alopecia areata. Both conserved end residues are part of each CDR3. The D gene is left open where the match is weak. The size entry is marked missing in some rows and otherwise reads once, few, many or a size class.

>TRBJ2-1|NA|NA|TRBV5-1
CASRTPGRYNEQFF
TGCGCCAGCAGAACCCCGGGGCGGTACAATGAGCAGTTCTTC
>TRBJ2-2|once|TRBD1|TRBV7-7
CASSPRTGGAGELFF
TGTGCTAGCAGCCCCCGGACAGGGGGTGCCGGGGAGCTGTTTTTT
>TRBJ2-3|few|TRBD2|TRBV7-9
CASSLLAGADTQYF
TGTGCCAGCAGCTTATTAGCGGGAGCAGATACGCAGTATTTT
>TRBJ2-5|NA|NA|TRBV15
CATSTGDTPGHGTQYF
TGTGCCACCAGCACCGGGGACACCCCCGGACATGGGACCCAGTACTTC
>TRBJ1-5|few|NA|TRBV30
CAWSPGRVNKAQHF
TGTGCCTGGAGTCCCGGGAGGGTAAATAAGGCCCAGCATTTT
>TRBJ2-3|once|NA|TRBV18
CASSPRILDDTQYF
TGTGCCAGCTCACCCCGGATACTAGATGATACGCAGTATTTT
>TRBJ2-3|NA|NA|TRBV2
CASSEDSYTDTQYF
TGTGCCAGCAGTGAGGATAGTTACACAGATACGCAGTATTTT
>TRBJ2-7|NA|NA|TRBV30
CAWSKGYEQYF
TGTGCCTGGAGTAAGGGCTACGAGCAGTACTTC
>TRBJ2-1|once|TRBD1|TRBV29-1
CSVPGTGTHEQFF
TGCAGCGTCCCCGGGACAGGGACGCATGAGCAGTTCTTC
>TRBJ1-5|NA|NA|TRBV19
CATAPSVGQPQHF
TGTGCCACCGCTCCATCCGTGGGTCAGCCCCAGCATTTT
>TRBJ2-7|few|NA|TRBV29-1
CSAYQGYEQYF
TGCAGCGCTTACCAGGGGTACGAGCAGTACTTC
>TRBJ2-6|few|NA|TRBV5-4
CASSLGILSGANVLTF
TGTGCCAGCAGCTTGGGCATCCTCTCTGGGGCCAACGTCCTGACTTTC
>TRBJ2-5|NA|NA|TRBV7-2
CASSLGPKETQYF
TGTGCCAGCAGCTTAGGACCCAAAGAGACCCAGTACTTC
>TRBJ1-5|NA|NA|TRBV15
CATSRDPLGQLGNQPQHF
TGTGCCACCAGCAGAGACCCTTTAGGACAGTTGGGAAATCAGCCCCAGCATTTT
>TRBJ2-7|many|TRBD2|TRBV4-1
CASSQEELSSGSPQQYF
TGCGCCAGCAGCCAAGAAGAACTTTCTAGCGGGAGTCCACAGCAGTACTTC
>TRBJ1-2|NA|NA|TRBV28
CASSFRFYGYTF
TGTGCCAGCAGTTTCAGATTTTATGGCTACACCTTC
>TRBJ2-5|NA|NA|TRBV30
CAWSVVETQYF
TGTGCCTGGAGTGTTGTAGAGACCCAGTACTTC
>TRBJ2-2|NA|TRBD1|TRBV5-1
CASSGQGNTGELFF
TGCGCCAGCTCCGGACAGGGGAACACCGGGGAGCTGTTTTTT
>TRBJ2-3|NA|TRBD2|TRBV7-2
CASSSRSGASTDTQYF
TGTGCCAGCAGCTCTCGTAGCGGGGCTAGCACAGATACGCAGTATTTT
>TRBJ2-3|NA|NA|TRBV27
CASSSSRSSPDTQYF
TGTGCCAGCAGTTCTTCCCGTTCTAGTCCAGATACGCAGTATTTT
>TRBJ1-1|NA|NA|TRBV29-1
CSVVLWNTEAFF
TGCAGCGTTGTTCTGTGGAACACTGAAGCTTTCTTT
>TRBJ2-1|once|NA|TRBV27
CASNGYNEQFF
TGTGCCAGCAACGGCTACAATGAGCAGTTCTTC
>TRBJ1-2|once|NA|TRBV5-1
CASSATGSFSYGYTF
TGCGCCAGCAGCGCTACAGGGTCGTTCAGCTATGGCTACACCTTC
>TRBJ1-1|NA|NA|TRBV28
CASLAPGTHTEAFF
TGTGCCAGCCTTGCCCCCGGGACGCACACTGAAGCTTTCTTT
>TRBJ2-2|NA|NA|TRBV19
CASSRNPRGTGELFF
TGTGCCAGTAGTAGGAACCCTCGAGGCACCGGGGAGCTGTTTTTT
>TRBJ2-1|NA|TRBD2|TRBV6-5
CASSLTSGGSNEQFF
TGTGCCAGCAGTTTGACTAGCGGGGGCTCCAATGAGCAGTTCTTC
>TRBJ2-1|NA|TRBD2|TRBV23-1
CASSHPSSGQTSGHTENEQFF
TGCGCCAGCAGTCATCCATCCTCGGGACAGACTAGCGGACACACGGAGAATGAGCAGTTCTTC
>TRBJ1-3|NA|NA|TRBV2
CASQESPVDTIYF
TGTGCCAGCCAAGAAAGCCCGGTCGACACCATATATTTT
>TRBJ2-5|few|TRBD2|TRBV29-1
CSGWEGQETQYF
TGCAGCGGATGGGAGGGGCAAGAGACCCAGTACTTC
>TRBJ2-7|few|TRBD1|TRBV7-2
CASSLDPGTGGSEQYF
TGTGCCAGCAGCCTCGACCCAGGGACAGGGGGCTCCGAGCAGTACTTC
>TRBJ2-3|NA|TRBD1|TRBV5-1
CASSLGSGTGIADTQYF
TGCGCCAGCAGCTTGGGATCCGGGACAGGGATCGCAGATACGCAGTATTTT
>TRBJ1-5|NA|NA|TRBV7-2
CASSLRGEYSNQPQHF
TGTGCCAGCAGCTTACGCGGAGAATATAGCAATCAGCCCCAGCATTTT
>TRBJ2-3|NA|TRBD2|TRBV19
CASSITGGVEDTQYF
TGTGCCAGTAGTATAACGGGGGGAGTGGAAGATACGCAGTATTTT
>TRBJ2-7|NA|NA|TRBV6-5
CASSRRTSYEQYF
TGTGCCAGCAGTAGAAGAACCTCCTACGAGCAGTACTTC
>TRBJ2-5|once|TRBD2|TRBV15
CATSRDLGLAGVQETQYF
TGTGCCACCAGCAGAGATTTAGGACTAGCGGGAGTCCAAGAGACCCAGTACTTC
>TRBJ2-2|NA|TRBD2|TRBV30
CAWSGLVAGRDTGELFF
TGTGCCTGGAGTGGGTTGGTAGCGGGACGGGACACCGGGGAGCTGTTTTTT
>TRBJ2-7|NA|TRBD1|TRBV7-6
CASSFRDRVHEQYF
TGTGCCAGCAGCTTCCGGGACAGGGTTCACGAGCAGTACTTC
>TRBJ2-7|NA|TRBD2|TRBV7-2
CASSLAPGGRSSYEQYF
TGTGCCAGCAGCTTAGCGCCTGGCGGGAGGAGCTCCTACGAGCAGTACTTC
>TRBJ2-1|NA|TRBD2|TRBV7-2
CASAGRLAGGPFF
TGTGCCAGCGCTGGTCGGCTAGCGGGAGGGCCGTTCTTC
>TRBJ1-5|NA|NA|TRBV29-1
CSVVAGTQNQPQHF
TGCAGCGTTGTTGCCGGGACACAAAATCAGCCCCAGCATTTT
>TRBJ2-7|NA|NA|TRBV29-1
CSVVSPLREEQYF
TGCAGCGTTGTTTCCCCTCTCAGGGAAGAGCAGTACTTC
>TRBJ1-1|NA|NA|TRBV30
CAWSVLGLNTEAFF
TGTGCCTGGAGTGTCTTAGGGCTGAACACTGAAGCTTTCTTT
>TRBJ2-5|NA|NA|TRBV7-2
CASSFLQETQYF
TGTGCCAGCAGCTTTCTGCAAGAGACCCAGTACTTC
>TRBJ2-3|few|NA|TRBV7-3
CASSFRGAEGTDTQYF
TGTGCCAGCAGCTTTCGCGGAGCGGAAGGCACAGATACGCAGTATTTT
>TRBJ2-3|NA|NA|TRBV9
CASSVVVGPDTQYF
TGTGCCAGCAGCGTAGTGGTAGGTCCAGATACGCAGTATTTT
>TRBJ1-1|NA|TRBD1|TRBV30
CAWKARGLGTEAFF
TGTGCCTGGAAAGCCAGGGGGCTGGGCACTGAAGCTTTCTTT
>TRBJ2-7|NA|NA|TRBV15
CATSRDPQGVLSYEQYF
TGTGCCACCAGCAGAGACCCACAGGGTGTGCTCTCCTACGAGCAGTACTTC
>TRBJ2-7|few|NA|TRBV4-3
CASSQTGSYEQYF
TGCGCCAGCAGCCAGACGGGGAGCTACGAGCAGTACTTC
>TRBJ1-1|NA|NA|TRBV5-1
CASRGSMNTEAFF
TGCGCCAGCAGGGGATCCATGAACACTGAAGCTTTCTTT
>TRBJ2-7|NA|TRBD2|TRBV29-1
CSVPKLAGAREQYF
TGCAGCGTTCCCAAACTAGCGGGAGCACGAGAGCAGTACTTC
>TRBJ2-1|NA|NA|TRBV29-1
CSVGGARGGVVHEQFF
TGCAGCGTCGGTGGGGCACGTGGGGGAGTTGTCCATGAGCAGTTCTTC
>TRBJ1-2|NA|NA|TRBV2
CASSAEPQGRYGYTF
TGTGCCAGCAGTGCCGAACCCCAGGGTCGCTATGGCTACACCTTC
>TRBJ1-5|NA|NA|TRBV15
CATSGGVSNQPQHF
TGTGCCACCAGCGGGGGGGTTAGCAATCAGCCCCAGCATTTT
>TRBJ2-3|few|NA|TRBV11-2
CASSTPGGSRDTQYF
TGTGCCAGCAGCACCCCCGGGGGTAGCAGAGATACGCAGTATTTT
>TRBJ2-2|NA|NA|TRBV29-1
CSVDQGHTGELFF
TGCAGCGTTGATCAGGGGCACACCGGGGAGCTGTTTTTT